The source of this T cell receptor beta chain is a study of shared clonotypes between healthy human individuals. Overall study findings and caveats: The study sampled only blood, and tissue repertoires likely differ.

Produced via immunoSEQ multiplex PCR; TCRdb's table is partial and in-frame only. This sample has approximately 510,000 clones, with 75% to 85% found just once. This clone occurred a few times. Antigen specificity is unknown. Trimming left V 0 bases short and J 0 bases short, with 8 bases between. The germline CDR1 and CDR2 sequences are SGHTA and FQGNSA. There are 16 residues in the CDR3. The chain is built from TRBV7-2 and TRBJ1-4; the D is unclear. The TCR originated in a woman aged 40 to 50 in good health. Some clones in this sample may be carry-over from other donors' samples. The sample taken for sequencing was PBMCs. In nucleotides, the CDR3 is TGTGCCAGCAGCTTAGCAATGAGATCAACTAATGAAAAACTGTTTTTT. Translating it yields CASSLAMRSTNEKLFF.